The 5 T cell receptor beta chains reported below all come from one sample, sequenced in a study of blood T cell repertoires in COVID-19. Clones were sequenced by immunoSEQ multiplex PCR, and TCRdb holds only the in-frame ones, with some missing. Among approximately 76,000 clones listed, around 88% were seen once. Sequenced sample: peripheral blood. The receptors come from a man aged 25-45 years with acute or convalescent COVID-19.

This clone was recorded a few times. CDR3 loop: CSARDVPEQYF. The DNA for the CDR3 is TGCAGTGCTAGAGACGTCCCCGAGCAGTACTTC. The chain couples TRBV20-1 to TRBJ2-7; D call uncertain. V gave up 0 bases and J gave up 6 bases, with 6 bases separating them. Germline CDR1 and CDR2: DFQATT and SNEGSKA (reference sequence). The CDR3 runs 11 residues.

This chain's CDR3 is CASSQGDLGYEQYF. Written as DNA, the CDR3 is TGCGCCAGCAGCCAAGGAGACCTAGGCTACGAGCAGTACTTC. The chain recombines TRBV4-1 with TRBJ2-7; D is ambiguous. The CDR3 spans 14 residues. Per the germline V gene, CDR1 is MGHRA and CDR2 is YSYEKL. Trimming removed 1 base from V and 3 bases from J, with 10 bases in between.

This chain joins TRBV11-2 and TRBJ2-7, with 7 positions matching TRBD1. The junction had 3 bases not matched to a gene; V was cut back by 1 base and J by 0 bases. The CDR3 is made up of 15 amino acids. The V gene's germline CDR1 is SGHAT and CDR2 FQNNGV. The CDR3 here is CASSLGGGHSYEQYF. DNA for the CDR3: TGTGCCAGCAGCTTAGGAGGGGGCCACTCCTACGAGCAGTACTTC.

The chain links TRBV30 to TRBJ2-5; 7 bases agree with TRBD2. Germline-derived CDR1 and CDR2 are GTSNPN and SVGIG (reference sequence). The CDR3 contains 14 residues. V gave up 2 bases and J gave up 5 bases; unmatched junction bases: 8. CDR3 coding DNA: TGTGCCTGGAGTCCCCGGACTAGGTTGGAGACCCAGTACTTC. Amino acid sequence: CAWSPRTRLETQYF. Full variable domain (missing parts from reference TRBV30 and TRBJ2-5): SQTIHQWPATLVQPVGSPLSLECTVEGTSNPNLYWYRQAAGRGLQLLFYSVGIGQISSEVPQNLSASRPQDRQFILSSKKLLLSDSGFYLCAWSPRTRLETQYFGPGTRLLVL.

The rearrangement joins TRBV28 to TRBJ2-7; unclear D gene. CDR1 and CDR2 from the germline V gene are MDHEN and SYDVKM. V shed 6 bases and J shed 4 bases, with 10 bases lying between them. The CDR3 length is 12 residues. The CDR3 coding sequence is TGTGCCAGCAGCCTTGAGAAATACGAGCAGTACTTC. This gives the protein CASSLEKYEQYF.